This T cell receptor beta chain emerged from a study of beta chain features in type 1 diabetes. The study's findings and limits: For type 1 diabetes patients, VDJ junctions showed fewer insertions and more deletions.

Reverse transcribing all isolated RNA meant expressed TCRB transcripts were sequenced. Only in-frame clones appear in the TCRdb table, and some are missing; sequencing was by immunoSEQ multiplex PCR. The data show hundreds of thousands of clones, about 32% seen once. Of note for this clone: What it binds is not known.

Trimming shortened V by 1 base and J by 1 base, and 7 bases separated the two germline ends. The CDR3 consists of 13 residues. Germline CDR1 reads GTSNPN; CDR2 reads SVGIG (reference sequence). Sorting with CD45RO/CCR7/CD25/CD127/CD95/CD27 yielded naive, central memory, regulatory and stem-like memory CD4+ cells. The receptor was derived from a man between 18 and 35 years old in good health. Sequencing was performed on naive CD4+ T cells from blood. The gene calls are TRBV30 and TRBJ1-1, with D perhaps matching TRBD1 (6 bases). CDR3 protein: CAWSDRENTEAFF. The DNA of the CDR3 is TGTGCCTGGAGTGACAGGGAGAACACTGAAGCTTTCTTT.